This T cell receptor (beta chain) was retrieved from a study of blood T cells in healthy people across ages. General study results and limits: A roughly linear fall in TCR beta diversity per million T cells was seen with increasing age. Reliance upon unsorted PBMCs precluded definitive naive versus antigen-experienced comparison.

As regards this clonotype: What it binds is unknown.

A J-beta primer mix and a sample-barcoded 5' primer were used in a second PCR of about 7 to 12 cycles. TCRdb itself ran the 5' RACE reads through MiXCR, one entry per CDR3 protein. The sample consists of about 1 million distinct CDR3 sequences, roughly 24% of them appearing once. The CDR3 runs to 15 residues. Per the germline V gene, CDR1 is SGHTA and CDR2 is FQGNSA. Trimming took off 5 bases at V and 4 bases at J, with 17 bases between the two ends. This sample also belongs to another study, concerning T cells of mothers and their children. From that paper: The donor cohort consisted of a few healthy Caucasian mothers and their six children. Biologically related mothers and children overlapped slightly more than unrelated pairs, a non-significant difference.

This TCR was recovered from a girl aged 2 to 9 in good health. Input material: blood. This rearrangement joins TRBV7-2 to TRBJ1-1, with D perhaps TRBD1 (5 bases). CDR3 sequence reads: CASSRDVLVGTEAFF. CDR3 nucleotides: TGTGCCAGCAGCCGGGACGTACTCGTAGGCACTGAAGCTTTCTTT.